This T cell receptor (beta chain) is from a study of T cell changes during pregnancy in multiple sclerosis. Using immunoSEQ multiplex PCR, the repertoire was profiled, and TCRdb retains in-frame clones only, with some absent. Of 35,000 to 50,000 clones listed, about 85% are singletons. Looked up from germline, CDR1 is SGHTA and CDR2 is FQGNSA. This CDR3 contains 15 residues. Trimming took off 2 bases at V and 2 bases at J, with 10 bases between the two ends. This specimen was CD4+ T cells from peripheral blood mononuclear cells, taken after pregnancy. V and J are TRBV7-2 and TRBJ2-1, with D perhaps matching TRBD1 (6 bases). The TCR was taken from a female donor with multiple sclerosis, enrolled in a pregnancy study. This chain's CDR3 is CASSLMTGPYNEQFF. Here the CDR3 DNA reads TGTGCCAGCAGCTTAATGACAGGCCCCTACAATGAGCAGTTCTTC.